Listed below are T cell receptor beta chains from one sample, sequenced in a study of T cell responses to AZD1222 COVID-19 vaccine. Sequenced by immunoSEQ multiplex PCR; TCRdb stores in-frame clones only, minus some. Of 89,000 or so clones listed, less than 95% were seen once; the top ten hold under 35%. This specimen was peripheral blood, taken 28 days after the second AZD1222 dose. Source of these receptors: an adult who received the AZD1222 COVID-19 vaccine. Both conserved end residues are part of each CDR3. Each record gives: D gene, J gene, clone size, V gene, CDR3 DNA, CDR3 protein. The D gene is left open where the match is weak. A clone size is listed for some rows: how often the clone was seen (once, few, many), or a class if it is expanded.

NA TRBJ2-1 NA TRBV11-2 TGTGCCAGCAGGGTTTACGGGGCATCCTACAATGAGCAGTTCTTC CASRVYGASYNEQFF
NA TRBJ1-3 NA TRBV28 TGTGCCAGCAGTTTCCAAGGTATTCGTGGAAACACCATATATTTT CASSFQGIRGNTIYF
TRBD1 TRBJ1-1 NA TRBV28 TGTGCCAGCAGTTCCCGCCCAAAGGGACAGGGATTCATGAACACTGAAGCTTTCTTT CASSSRPKGQGFMNTEAFF
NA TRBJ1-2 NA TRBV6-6 TGTGCCAGCAGTAATTCCGGAGGTGACTATGGCTACACCTTC CASSNSGGDYGYTF
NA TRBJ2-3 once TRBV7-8 TGTGCCAGCAGCTTACTTCGGGATAGCGTGACAGATACGCAGTATTTT CASSLLRDSVTDTQYF
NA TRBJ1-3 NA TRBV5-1 TGCGCCAGCAGCTTGGACGCCAACTCTGGAAACACCATATATTTT CASSLDANSGNTIYF
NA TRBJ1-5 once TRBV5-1 TGCGCCAGCAGGCCAGACGTGGGCCTTCATCAGCCCCAGCATTTT CASRPDVGLHQPQHF
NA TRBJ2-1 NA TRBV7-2 TGTGCCAGCAGCCTTCATAATGAGCAGTTCTTC CASSLHNEQFF
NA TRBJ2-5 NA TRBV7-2 TGTGCCAGCAGCTTACGCGGAGGAGCGGAAGCGACCCAGTACTTC CASSLRGGAEATQYF
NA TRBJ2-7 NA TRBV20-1 TGCAGTGTTGGACAAACCTACGAGCAGTACTTC CSVGQTYEQYF
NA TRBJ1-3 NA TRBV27 TGTGCCAGCAGTTTCGGGACACGCCAGTCCTCTGGAAACACCATATATTTT CASSFGTRQSSGNTIYF
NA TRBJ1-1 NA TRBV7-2 TGTGCCAGCAGCTTACTCAGCTCGAACACTGAAGCTTTCTTT CASSLLSSNTEAFF
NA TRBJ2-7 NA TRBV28 TGTGCCAGCAGTTCCGTGAGCAGAGCCTACGAGCAGTACTTC CASSSVSRAYEQYF
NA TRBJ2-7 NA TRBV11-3 TGTGCCAGCAGCGTGGGACACGGAGAAGACGGCGAGCAGTACTTC CASSVGHGEDGEQYF
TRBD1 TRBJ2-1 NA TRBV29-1 TGCAGCGTTGGGGCGGGACAGGGCCAAACCGGTGAGCAGTTCTTC CSVGAGQGQTGEQFF
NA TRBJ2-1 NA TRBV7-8 TGTGCCAGCAGCCGTACCCCCGCAGTTAATGAGCAGTTCTTC CASSRTPAVNEQFF